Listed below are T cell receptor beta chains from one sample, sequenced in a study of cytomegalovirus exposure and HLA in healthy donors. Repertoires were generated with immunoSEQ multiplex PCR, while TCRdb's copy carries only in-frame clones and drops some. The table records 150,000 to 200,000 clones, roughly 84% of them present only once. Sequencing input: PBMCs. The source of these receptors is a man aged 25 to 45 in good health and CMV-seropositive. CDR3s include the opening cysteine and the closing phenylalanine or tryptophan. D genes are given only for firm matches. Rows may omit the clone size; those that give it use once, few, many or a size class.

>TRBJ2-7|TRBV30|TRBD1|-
TGTGCCTGGAGACCCTGGGACAGGGTCTACGAGCAGTACTTC
CAWRPWDRVYEQYF
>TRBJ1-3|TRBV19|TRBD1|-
TGTGCCAGTAGTATACAACAGGGGGTTGGAAACACCATATATTTT
CASSIQQGVGNTIYF
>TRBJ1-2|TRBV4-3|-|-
TGCGCCAGCAGCCAAGATCGAAGGAGTGGGGGCTACACCTTC
CASSQDRRSGGYTF
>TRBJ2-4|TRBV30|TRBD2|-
TGTGCCTGGAGCTCGGCGGGGGAGCCAAGGGAAAACATTCAGTACTTC
CAWSSAGEPRENIQYF
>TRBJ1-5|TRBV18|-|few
TGTGCCAGCTCACCGGAAGGGGATCAGCCCCAGCATTTT
CASSPEGDQPQHF
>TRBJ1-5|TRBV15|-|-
TGTGCCACCAGCAGAGATGGGCAGCAAAATCAGCCCCAGCATTTT
CATSRDGQQNQPQHF
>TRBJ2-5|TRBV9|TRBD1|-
TGTGCCAGCAGCAGGCGACAGGGCGAACAAGAGACCCAGTACTTC
CASSRRQGEQETQYF
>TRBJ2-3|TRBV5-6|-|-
TGTGCCAGCAGCTCCCTTTCTAGCACAGATACGCAGTATTTT
CASSSLSSTDTQYF
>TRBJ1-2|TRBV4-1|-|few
TGCGCCAGCAGCCAAGAGGCCTATGGCTACACCTTC
CASSQEAYGYTF
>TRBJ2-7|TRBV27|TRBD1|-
TGTGCCAGCAGACGAAAACCACAGGGGGCAGGCGAGCAGTACTTC
CASRRKPQGAGEQYF
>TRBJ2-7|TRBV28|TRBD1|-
TGTGCCAGCAGTTTACCAGGGGGTACCTACGAGCAGTACTTC
CASSLPGGTYEQYF
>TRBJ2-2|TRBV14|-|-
TGTGCCAGCAGCCCCAACGCATTTGGGAGCCGGACCGGGGAGCTGTTTTTT
CASSPNAFGSRTGELFF
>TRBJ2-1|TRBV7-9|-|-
TGTGCCAGCACCAGGGACAATGAGCAGTTCTTC
CASTRDNEQFF
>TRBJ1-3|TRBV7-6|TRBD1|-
TGTGCCAGCAGCTCCCGGGACAGGGTGATTGGAAACACCATATATTTT
CASSSRDRVIGNTIYF
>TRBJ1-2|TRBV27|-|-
TGTGCCAGCAGTTTCCTGGGAGGGGGCTACACCTTC
CASSFLGGGYTF
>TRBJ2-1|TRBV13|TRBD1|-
TGTGCCAGCAGCTTAGGGACAGGGGGCTACAATGAGCAGTTCTTC
CASSLGTGGYNEQFF
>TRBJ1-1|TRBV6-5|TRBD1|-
TGTGCCAGCACGAATCAGGGACAGGGCTACGAAGCTTTCTTT
CASTNQGQGYEAFF
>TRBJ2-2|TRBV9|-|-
TGTGCCAGCAGCCCCCGTACTAGCTTAAACGGGGAGCTGTTTTTT
CASSPRTSLNGELFF
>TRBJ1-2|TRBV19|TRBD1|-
TGTGCCAGTACCTGGGGACAGGAGCCCTATGGCTACACCTTC
CASTWGQEPYGYTF
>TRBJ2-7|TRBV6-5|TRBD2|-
TGTGCCAGCAGTTACTCCCCTAGCGGGAGGGTCCACGAGCAGTACTTC
CASSYSPSGRVHEQYF
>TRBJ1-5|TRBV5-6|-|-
TGTGCCAGCAGCTTGAATGGACAACTCGGTCAGCCCCAGCATTTT
CASSLNGQLGQPQHF
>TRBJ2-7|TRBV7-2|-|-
TGTGCCAGCAGCTTAGGCTCCAGTTCCTACGAGCAGTACTTC
CASSLGSSSYEQYF
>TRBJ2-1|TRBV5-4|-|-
TGTGCCAGCAGCCAGATACCGCCGGCGGCTGAGCAGTTCTTC
CASSQIPPAAEQFF
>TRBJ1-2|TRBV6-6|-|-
TGTGCCAGCTCCGGGCACCTAGCCAATGGCTACACCTTC
CASSGHLANGYTF
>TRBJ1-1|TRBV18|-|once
TGTGCCAGCTCACCGACGGCCGAGAGGACTGAAGCTTTCTTT
CASSPTAERTEAFF
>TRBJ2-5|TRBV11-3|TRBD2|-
TGTGCCAGCAGCCTATCTAGCGGGGGGCAAGAGACCCAGTACTTC
CASSLSSGGQETQYF
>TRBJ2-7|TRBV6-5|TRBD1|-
TGTGCCAGCAGTTACGACAGGGCCTACGAGCAGTACTTC
CASSYDRAYEQYF